This T cell receptor (beta chain) emerged from a study of blood T cell repertoires in COVID-19. As for the study in general: T cells, B-cell-depleted T cells, or PBMCs provided the cDNA or gDNA that served as material.

Those enrolled in Seattle joined during active infection and were followed longitudinally afterward. Germline values: CDR1 MNHEY, CDR2 SVGAGI. The CDR3 spans 15 residues. Trimming removed 5 bases at V and 0 bases at J, with 11 bases between. Authors' data handling: Amplification from reference gene primers served as the basis for estimated nucleated cell counts. Assay used: immunoSEQ multiplex PCR; TCRdb lists only in-frame clones, some missing. V, J and clone size are taken as reported in that table, and D and trimming were inferred from the DNA itself. The sample shows 120,000 to 150,000 clones, roughly 85% of them seen only once.

The chain joins TRBV6-5 to TRBJ1-3; weak D call: TRBD1 (6 bases). The sample was peripheral blood. This TCR came from a woman aged 55-75 years with COVID-19, enrolled during active disease. Here the CDR3 DNA reads TGTGCCAGCAGTATGTCAGGGGTCTCTGGAAACACCATATATTTT. Translation gives CASSMSGVSGNTIYF.